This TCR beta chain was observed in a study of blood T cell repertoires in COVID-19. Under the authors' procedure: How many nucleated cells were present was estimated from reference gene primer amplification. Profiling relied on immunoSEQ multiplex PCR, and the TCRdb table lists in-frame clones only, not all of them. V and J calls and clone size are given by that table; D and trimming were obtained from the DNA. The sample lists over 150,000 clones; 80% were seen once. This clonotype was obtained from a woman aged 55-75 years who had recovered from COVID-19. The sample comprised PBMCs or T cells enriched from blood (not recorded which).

CDR3 amino acids: CSVEAGENTGELFF. The CDR3 nucleotides read TGCAGCGTTGAAGCGGGGGAAAACACCGGGGAGCTGTTTTTT. This chain connects TRBV29-1 to TRBJ2-2; a weak D match, TRBD2 (6 bases). The CDR3 sequence is 14 residues long. Germline V gene lookup returns CDR1 SQVTM and CDR2 ANQGSEA. Deletions cut 1 base from V and 2 bases from J, with 8 bases between.